This entry lists 22 T cell receptor beta chains sequenced from one sample in a study of cytomegalovirus exposure and HLA in healthy donors. PCR used 60 Vbeta primers and 13 Jbeta primers. Here immunoSEQ multiplex PCR was the method, and the copy in TCRdb shows in-frame clones only, minus some. The table for this sample gives 90,000 to 150,000 clones. Source material: PBMCs. All receptors derive from a man aged 18 to 30 in good health and CMV-seronegative.

The DNA for the CDR3 is TGTGCCAGCAGCTTAACAGGGCTCACAGATACGCAGTATTTT. This sequence encodes CASSLTGLTDTQYF. This chain uses TRBV7-9 with TRBJ2-3, with D perhaps TRBD1 (6 bases). The germline gives CDR1 SEHNR, CDR2 FQNEAQ (reference sequence). Trimming shortened V by 2 bases and J by 2 bases, and 8 bases separated the two germline ends. The CDR3 is 14 residues long.

This chain connects TRBV28 to TRBJ2-1, with a possible D match to TRBD2 (5 bases). CDR1 and CDR2 (germline): MDHEN, SYDVKM. This CDR3 is built from 16 residues. V lost 5 bases and J 8 bases, leaving 22 bases between the germline ends. The CDR3 sequence: CASSLPLVRAEDEQFF. In nucleotides, the CDR3 is TGTGCCAGCAGTCTGCCACTAGTAAGGGCCGAGGATGAGCAGTTCTTC.

CDR3 sequence: CSSVTGLETQYF. The CDR3 nucleotides read TGCAGCTCGGTCACAGGGCTGGAGACCCAGTACTTC. This chain connects TRBV29-1 to TRBJ2-5; tentatively, D is TRBD1 (6 bases). V gave up 8 bases and J gave up 5 bases, with 15 bases separating them. The CDR3 extends over 12 amino acids. Germline-derived CDR1 and CDR2 are SQVTM and ANQGSEA.

The chain employs TRBV9 and TRBJ2-7; D gene unclear. Germline CDR1 SGDLS, CDR2 YYNGEE. V shed 2 bases and J shed 5 bases, with 5 bases lying between them. The CDR3 is 11 amino acids. The DNA of the CDR3 is TGTGCCAGCAGCGTTGCGGACGAGCAGTACTTC. Translating gives CASSVADEQYF.

DNA for the CDR3: TGTGCCAGCAGAGCGACAGGCACCTATGGCTACACCTTC. Encoded protein: CASRATGTYGYTF. The chain recombines TRBV6-1 with TRBJ1-2, with a possible D match to TRBD1 (6 bases). In germline, CDR1 is MNHNS, CDR2 SASEGT. Trimming cost V 6 bases and J 4 bases, with 12 bases left between them. This CDR3 has 13 amino acids.

The V and J genes are TRBV5-1 and TRBJ2-5; no firm D call. This CDR3 has 13 residues. V gave up 5 bases and J gave up 4 bases, with 12 bases separating them. The germline gives CDR1 SGHRS, CDR2 YFSETQ. The CDR3 loop reads CASRDLGRETQYF. As DNA, the CDR3 is TGCGCCAGCAGGGATCTGGGCAGAGAGACCCAGTACTTC.

This sequence joins TRBV19 and TRBJ1-1; perhaps TRBD1 as D (5 bases). This CDR3 is 14 amino acids long. Germline CDR1 and CDR2: LNHDA and SQIVND (reference sequence). With 6 bases removed from V and 3 bases from J, the gap between germline ends came to 14 bases. For the CDR3, the DNA is TGTGCCAGTAGCCTACCCGGGGGACACACTGAAGCTTTCTTT. Encoded protein: CASSLPGGHTEAFF.

The rearrangement links TRBV6-4 to TRBJ2-1; TRBD2 matches at 12 bases. The junction had 4 bases not matched to a gene; V was cut back by 3 bases and J by 7 bases. CDR3 length equals 15 residues. Germline V lookup: CDR1 MRHNA, CDR2 SNTAGT. This CDR3 is CASSESTSGGNEQFF. In nucleotides, the CDR3 is TGTGCCAGCAGTGAATCGACTAGCGGGGGAAATGAGCAGTTCTTC.

The chain uses TRBV18 and TRBJ2-5, with a tentative D call TRBD2 (5 bases). The CDR3 runs 13 residues. CDR1 is KGHSH, CDR2 LQKENI, per germline. V was pared by 3 bases and J by 4 bases, with 9 bases between. In DNA, the CDR3 is TGTGCCAGCTCACCTAACAGCGGAGAGACCCAGTACTTC. This gives the protein CASSPNSGETQYF.

The chain couples TRBV6-5 to TRBJ1-2, with TRBD1 identical over 9 bases. Trimming took 5 bases from V and 8 from J; bases not matched to a gene: 9. This CDR3 is built from 14 residues. Looked up from germline, CDR1 is MNHEY and CDR2 is SVGAGI. The CDR3 DNA follows: TGTGCCAGCAGTCCGAACTCGGGACAGGGAGGCTACACCTTC. It is translated as CASSPNSGQGGYTF.

The genes are TRBV4-1 and TRBJ2-7, with no clear D. The V gene's germline CDR1 is MGHRA and CDR2 YSYEKL. V was cut by 1 base and J by 3 bases, with 10 bases left in between. The CDR3 totals 14 residues. This chain's CDR3 is CASSQVLVSYEQYF. For the CDR3, the DNA is TGCGCCAGCAGCCAAGTCCTGGTTAGCTACGAGCAGTACTTC.

CDR3 nucleotides: TGTGCCAGTAGTATAGACGGGACAGGGACCTCCTACGAGCAGTACTTC. This encodes CASSIDGTGTSYEQYF. V is TRBV19 and J is TRBJ2-7, with TRBD1 identical over 9 bases. Per the germline V gene, CDR1 is LNHDA and CDR2 is SQIVND (reference sequence). This CDR3 contains 16 residues. V dropped 0 bases and J dropped 0; count of bases not matched to a gene: 3.

The V gene is TRBV10-3, the J gene TRBJ2-1; 9 positions match TRBD1. CDR3 length: 14 residues. V shed 6 bases, J shed 9 bases, and the junction held 9 bases outside the gene matches. Germline-derived CDR1 and CDR2 are ENHRY and SYGVKD. CDR3 DNA: TGTGCCATCAGAGCCGGGACAGGGATCGGTGAGCAGTTCTTC. Translation gives CAIRAGTGIGEQFF.

This chain links TRBV14 with TRBJ2-7; possibly TRBD1 for D (6 bases). Germline V lookup: CDR1 SGHDN, CDR2 FVKESK. This CDR3 has 15 amino acids. Trimming cost V 0 bases and J 3 bases, with 12 bases left between them. For the CDR3, the DNA is TGTGCCAGCAGCCAAGATTTCGGGACATACTACGAGCAGTACTTC. It codes for CASSQDFGTYYEQYF.

CDR3 nucleotide sequence: TGTGCCAGCACCCTACGTGGGGGCGGCACAGATACGCAGTATTTT. Protein product: CASTLRGGGTDTQYF. This sequence joins TRBV7-3 and TRBJ2-3, with D perhaps TRBD1 (6 bases). The CDR3 runs to 15 residues. Germline V gene data show CDR1 as SGHTA and CDR2 as FQGTGA. Trimming removed 7 bases at V and 1 base at J, with 15 bases between.

The gene calls are TRBV7-9 and TRBJ2-4; D is uncertain. The CDR3 contains 12 residues. Germline V gene sequence: CDR1 SEHNR, CDR2 FQNEAQ (reference sequence). The germline V and J ends were trimmed by 5 bases and 7 bases, with 9 bases remaining between them. The DNA for the CDR3 is TGTGCCAGCAGCCTCTATGGTAACATTCAGTACTTC. Its protein product is CASSLYGNIQYF. The full variable domain, with the rest looked up from reference TRBV7-9 and TRBJ2-4, is DTGVSQNPRHKITKRGQNVTFRCDPISEHNRLYWYRQTLGQGPEFLTYFQNEAQLEKSRLLSDRFSAERPKGSFSTLEIQRTEQGDSAMYLCASSLYGNIQYFGAGTRLSVL.

V usage is TRBV5-1 and J usage is TRBJ2-2; TRBD2 matches 10 bases. This CDR3 region has 14 residues. J gave up 3 bases and V 5 bases, and 1 base lay outside the gene matches. CDR1 is SGHRS and CDR2 is YFSETQ in the germline V gene. This CDR3 reads CASRAGGDTGELFF. In nucleotides, the CDR3 is TGCGCCAGCAGAGCGGGAGGGGACACCGGGGAGCTGTTTTTT.

The gene calls are TRBV5-6 and TRBJ1-2; 7 nucleotides line up with TRBD1. The CDR3 covers 13 residues. CDR1 SGHDT and CDR2 YYEEEE come from the germline V gene. Losses at the gene ends were 3 bases for V and 4 bases for J; bases not matched to a gene: 3. CDR3 sequence (DNA): TGTGCCAGCAGCTGGGGACAGCCCTATGGCTACACCTTC. Translation gives CASSWGQPYGYTF.

The chain has TRBV25-1 and TRBJ1-3, with D possibly being TRBD1 (6 bases). The germline V gene encodes CDR1 MGHDK and CDR2 SYGVNS. V lost 2 bases and J 0 bases, leaving 11 bases between the germline ends. The CDR3 consists of 16 residues. The CDR3 region has the DNA TGTGCCAGCAGTGAAGGACAGCGAATCTCTGGAAACACCATATATTTT. This sequence encodes CASSEGQRISGNTIYF.

The CDR3: CASSDPPIYKPVYTF. The CDR3 DNA sequence: TGTGCCAGCAGTGACCCACCGATATACAAACCTGTCTACACCTTC. This chain uses TRBV6-1 with TRBJ1-2; D ambiguous. Germline V gene data show CDR1 as MNHNS and CDR2 as SASEGT. The CDR3 totals 15 residues. V was cut by 3 bases and J by 10 bases, with 21 bases left in between.

V and J are TRBV7-2 and TRBJ2-7; D is uncertain. V lost 1 base to trimming and J lost 7 bases, with 17 bases between them. Germline-derived CDR1 and CDR2 are SGHTA and FQGNSA. The CDR3 covers 15 residues. The CDR3 here is CASSLGNGDLREQYF. The CDR3 coding sequence is TGTGCCAGCAGCTTAGGTAACGGTGATCTACGAGAGCAGTACTTC.

The rearrangement joins TRBV10-3 to TRBJ2-1, with D perhaps TRBD2 (6 bases). This CDR3 contains 13 residues. Per the germline V gene, CDR1 is ENHRY and CDR2 is SYGVKD. The ends were cut back, 5 bases at V and 5 bases at J, with 10 bases in the middle. The CDR3: CAISPGLDNEQFF. In nucleotides, the CDR3 is TGTGCCATCAGTCCGGGACTCGACAATGAGCAGTTCTTC.